The T cell receptor (beta chain) under discussion was sequenced for a study of spatial heterogeneity in lung cancer. General study results and limits: Tumor TCRs that were ubiquitous and expanded showed up in blood more at resection than follow-up.

Time point here: sample taken at primary tumor resection. Untreated early-stage non-small cell lung cancer patients, roughly 75 in total, were the donors. Whole RNA obtained from tumor, nontumor lung or frozen PBMC underwent sequencing without sorting. For this clonotype: Antigen specificity is unknown.

Trimming stripped 4 bases from V and 6 bases from J, with 6 bases between. The germline V gene has CDR1 ENHRY and CDR2 SYGVKD. The CDR3 has 11 amino acids. All TCR cDNA molecules were individually tagged with a unique molecular identifier. Using its own MiXCR run on the 5' RACE reads, TCRdb lists one record per CDR3 protein. Of under 80,000 distinct CDR3 sequences in the sample, about 6.3% were seen once. The chain has TRBV10-3 and TRBJ1-2; D may be TRBD1 (5 bases). This receptor was obtained from a female donor with early-stage non-small cell lung cancer. The sample here was PBMCs, taken at surgery. In DNA form, the CDR3 reads TGTGCCATCAGTGTCAGGGATGGCTACACCTTC. It specifies CAISVRDGYTF.